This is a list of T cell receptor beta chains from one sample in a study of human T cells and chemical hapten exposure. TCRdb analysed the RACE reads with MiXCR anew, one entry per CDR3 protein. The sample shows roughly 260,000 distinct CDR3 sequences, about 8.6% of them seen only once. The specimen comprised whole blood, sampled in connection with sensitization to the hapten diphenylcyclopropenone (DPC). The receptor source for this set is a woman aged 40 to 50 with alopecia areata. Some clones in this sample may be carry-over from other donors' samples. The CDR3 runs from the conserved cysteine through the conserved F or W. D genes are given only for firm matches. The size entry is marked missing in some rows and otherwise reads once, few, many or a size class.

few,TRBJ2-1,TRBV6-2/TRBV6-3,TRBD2,CASSYVLAGVREQFF,TGTGCCAGCAGTTACGTCCTAGCGGGAGTCCGTGAGCAGTTCTTC
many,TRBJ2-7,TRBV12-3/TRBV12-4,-,CASSLRSVSHEQYF,TGTGCCAGCAGTTTACGAAGCGTCTCCCACGAGCAGTACTTC
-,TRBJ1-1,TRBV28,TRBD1,CASRSPTGGLNTEAFF,TGTGCCAGCAGAAGCCCGACAGGGGGCCTGAACACTGAAGCTTTCTTT
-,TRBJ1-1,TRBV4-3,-,CASSLRTLNTEAFF,TGCGCCAGCAGCCTTCGGACACTGAACACTGAAGCTTTCTTT
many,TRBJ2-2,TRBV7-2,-,CASSFTNTGELFF,TGTGCCAGCAGCTTTACAAACACCGGGGAGCTGTTTTTT
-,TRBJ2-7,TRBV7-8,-,CASSLSGNSYEQYF,TGTGCCAGCAGCTTATCGGGTAACTCCTACGAGCAGTACTTC
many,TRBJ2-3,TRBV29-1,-,CSVRGGTDTQYF,TGCAGCGTTCGTGGGGGCACAGATACGCAGTATTTT
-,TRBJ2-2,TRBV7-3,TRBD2,CASSTGLAGAGELFF,TGTGCCAGCAGCACCGGACTAGCGGGAGCCGGGGAGCTGTTTTTT
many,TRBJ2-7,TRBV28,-,CASSPGTFAYEQYF,TGTGCCAGCAGTCCAGGGACCTTCGCCTACGAGCAGTACTTC
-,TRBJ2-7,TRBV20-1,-,CSARGFNSYEQYF,TGCAGTGCTAGGGGCTTCAACTCCTACGAGCAGTACTTC
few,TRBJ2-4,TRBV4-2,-,CASSQEGAGKNIQYF,TGTGCCAGCAGCCAAGAGGGGGCGGGCAAAAACATTCAGTACTTC
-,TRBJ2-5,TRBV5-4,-,CASSLPGLETQYF,TGTGCCAGCAGCTTACCAGGGTTAGAGACCCAGTACTTC
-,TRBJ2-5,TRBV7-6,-,CASSFGRTASAGTQYF,TGTGCCAGCAGCTTTGGGCGGACAGCCTCCGCAGGGACCCAGTACTTC
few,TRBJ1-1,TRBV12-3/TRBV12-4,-,CASTPENTEAFF,TGTGCCAGCACCCCCGAAAACACTGAAGCTTTCTTT
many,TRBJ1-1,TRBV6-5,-,CASRPRQGLAFF,TGTGCCAGCAGACCCAGGCAGGGGTTAGCTTTCTTT
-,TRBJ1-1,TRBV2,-,CASWPGNFGQQYTEAFF,TGTGCCAGCTGGCCAGGGAATTTTGGACAGCAATACACTGAAGCTTTCTTT
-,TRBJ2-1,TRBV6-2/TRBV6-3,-,CASSYSVTEQFF,TGTGCCAGCAGTTACTCGGTAACAGAGCAGTTCTTC
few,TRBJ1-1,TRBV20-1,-,CSASGRGPLGAEAFF,TGCAGTGCTAGTGGGCGGGGCCCCCTCGGAGCTGAAGCTTTCTTT
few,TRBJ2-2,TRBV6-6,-,CASSYRGPTLNTGELFF,TGTGCCAGCAGTTACCGAGGACCAACCCTGAACACCGGGGAGCTGTTTTTT
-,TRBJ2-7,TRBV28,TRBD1,CASSTGTGSHEQYF,TGTGCCAGCAGTACCGGGACAGGGTCCCACGAGCAGTACTTC
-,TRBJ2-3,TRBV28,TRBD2,CASSLPGLAESTDTQYF,TGTGCCAGCAGTTTACCTGGACTAGCGGAGAGCACAGATACGCAGTATTTT
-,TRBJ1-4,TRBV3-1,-,CASSHRVDEKLFF,TGTGCCAGCAGCCACCGCGTGGATGAAAAACTGTTTTTT
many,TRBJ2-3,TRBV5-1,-,CASRASTDTQYF,TGCGCCAGCAGGGCGAGCACAGATACGCAGTATTTT
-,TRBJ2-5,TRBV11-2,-,CASSPLSKTQYF,TGTGCCAGCAGCCCCCTCTCAAAGACCCAGTACTTC
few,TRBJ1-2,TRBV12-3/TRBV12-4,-,CASSPQTASNYGYTF,TGTGCCAGCAGTCCCCAGACAGCCAGTAACTATGGCTACACCTTC